What follows are 3 T cell receptor beta chains derived from one specimen sequenced in a study of T cells in Graves' hyperthyroidism and ophthalmopathy. RNA transcripts provided the source from which TCR beta CDR3 regions were amplified. The HTBI primer set was used in a first-round RT-PCR of the TCR CDR3. TCRdb fed the multiplex PCR reads into MiXCR, producing one record per CDR3 protein. The sample lists fewer than 600,000 distinct CDR3 sequences, 14% seen once, with about 15% in the top ten. Specimen: blood. These receptors were collected from a woman aged 40 to 50 with Graves' hyperthyroidism.

This clonotype was detected ten times or more. The chain uses TRBV3-1 and TRBJ2-7, with D possibly matching TRBD2 (5 bases). This CDR3 is built from 14 residues. The V and J ends lost 3 bases and 7 bases respectively, with 16 bases between them. CDR1 is LGHDT, CDR2 YNNKEL, per germline (reference sequence). CDR3 sequence: CASSQSPTRGEQYF. For the CDR3, the DNA is TGTGCCAGCAGCCAGTCTCCAACCCGGGGAGAGCAGTACTTC.

This clonotype has a count of ten or more. V is TRBV28 and J is TRBJ1-1; possibly TRBD1 for D (5 bases). The germline gives CDR1 MDHEN, CDR2 SYDVKM. CDR3 length: 17 amino acids. Trimming cost V 3 bases and J 1 base, with 18 bases left between them. The CDR3 DNA reads as TGTGCCAGCAGTTTCCGGGGACGGGAGGGCTCGAACACTGAAGCTTTCTTT. Translated, it gives CASSFRGREGSNTEAFF.

In its sample, this clonotype was seen a few times. The chain joins TRBV9 to TRBJ2-2, with a weak D call TRBD1 (6 bases). This CDR3 has 15 amino acids. Germline lookup yields CDR1 SGDLS and CDR2 YYNGEE. V was trimmed by 6 bases and J by 0 bases, leaving 12 bases between them. The CDR3 nucleotides read TGTGCCAGCACCCCAACAGGGACGAACACCGGGGAGCTGTTTTTT. The encoded protein is CASTPTGTNTGELFF.